The present T cell receptor (beta chain) was sequenced within a study of T cell responses to AZD1222 COVID-19 vaccine. Study-level information: Pooled together were second doses at about 4 or about 12 weeks.

Germline V gene data show CDR1 as ENHRY and CDR2 as SYGVKD. This CDR3 region has 12 residues. The V and J ends lost 6 bases and 9 bases respectively, with 12 bases between them. Profiling relied on immunoSEQ multiplex PCR, and the TCRdb table lists in-frame clones only, not all of them. The sample has 150,000 to 200,000 clones; 90% to 95% are singletons. This sample comprised peripheral blood, obtained on day 0 of AZD1222 vaccination. This clonotype was obtained from an adult in good health. This sequence joins TRBV10-3 and TRBJ1-5, with TRBD1 as a possible D gene (6 bases). This CDR3 is CAISVEDRPQHF. The CDR3 coding sequence is TGTGCCATCAGCGTAGAGGACAGGCCCCAGCATTTT.